This T cell receptor (beta chain) was documented in a study of vaccination and CD4 T cells after COVID-19. About this clonotype itself: Its antigen is currently unknown.

This CDR3 has 14 amino acids. The germline CDR1 and CDR2 sequences are SGHTA and FQGNSA. V dropped 6 bases and J dropped 10 bases, with 22 bases sitting between them. The treatment was: roughly 10-day PBMC culture with coronavirus spike peptide pools or control peptides (ViraFEST assay). Cultured CD4+ T cell DNA was sequenced using the Oncomine TCR Beta short-read assay. TCRdb reanalysed the PCR reads using MiXCR and keeps one entry per CDR3 protein. The sample has over 10,000 distinct CDR3 sequences, around 80% seen once. Sequenced: CD4+ T cells from blood, cultured in vitro. The chain carries TRBV7-2 and TRBJ2-7, with D unresolved. The receptor's source is a human donor who had recovered from COVID-19. The CDR3 sequence is CASSLRVAPADQYF. The CDR3 DNA reads TGTGCCAGCAGTTTAAGGGTAGCCCCCGCGGATCAGTACTTC.